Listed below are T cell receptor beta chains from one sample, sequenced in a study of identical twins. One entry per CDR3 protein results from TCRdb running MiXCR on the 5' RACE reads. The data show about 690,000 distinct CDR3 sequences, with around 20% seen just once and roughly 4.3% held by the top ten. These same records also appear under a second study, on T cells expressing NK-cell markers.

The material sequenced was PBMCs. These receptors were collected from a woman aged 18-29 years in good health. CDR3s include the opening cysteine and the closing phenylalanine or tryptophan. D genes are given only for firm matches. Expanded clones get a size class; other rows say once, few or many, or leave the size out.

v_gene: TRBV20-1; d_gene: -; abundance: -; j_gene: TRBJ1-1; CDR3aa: CSAREGREAFF; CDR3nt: TGCAGTGCTAGAGAAGGGCGAGAAGCTTTCTTT
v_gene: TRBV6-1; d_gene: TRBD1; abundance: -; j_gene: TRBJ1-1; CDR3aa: CASSQPGTANTEAFF; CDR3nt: TGTGCCAGCAGTCAGCCCGGGACAGCGAACACTGAAGCTTTCTTT
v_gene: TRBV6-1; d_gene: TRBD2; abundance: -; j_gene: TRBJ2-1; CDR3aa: CASSQLAGGSHEQFF; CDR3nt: TGTGCCAGCAGTCAACTAGCGGGAGGGTCTCATGAGCAGTTCTTC
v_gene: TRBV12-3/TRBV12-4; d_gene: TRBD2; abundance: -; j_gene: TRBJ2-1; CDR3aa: CSSNSAGGHEQFF; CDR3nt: TGTTCCAGCAATTCAGCGGGGGGGCATGAGCAGTTCTTC
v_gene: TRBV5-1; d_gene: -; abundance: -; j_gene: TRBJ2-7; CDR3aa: CASSEQADTYEQYF; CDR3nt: TGCGCCAGCAGCGAACAGGCCGACACCTACGAGCAGTACTTC
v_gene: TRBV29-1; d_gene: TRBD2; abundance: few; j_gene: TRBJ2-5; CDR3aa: CSVARSRGETQYF; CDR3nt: TGCAGCGTTGCTCGGTCGCGGGGGGAGACCCAGTACTTC
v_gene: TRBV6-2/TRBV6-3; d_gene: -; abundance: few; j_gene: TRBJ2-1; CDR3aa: CASSFPLYEQFF; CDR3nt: TGTGCCAGCAGTTTTCCCCTTTATGAGCAGTTCTTC
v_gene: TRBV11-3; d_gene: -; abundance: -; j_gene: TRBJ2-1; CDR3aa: CASSVVGAIVDEQFF; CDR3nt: TGTGCCAGCAGCGTCGTGGGGGCTATAGTAGATGAGCAGTTCTTC
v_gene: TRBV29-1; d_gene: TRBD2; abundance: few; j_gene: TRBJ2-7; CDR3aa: CSVGEGVYEQYF; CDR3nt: TGCAGCGTTGGGGAGGGAGTCTACGAGCAGTACTTC
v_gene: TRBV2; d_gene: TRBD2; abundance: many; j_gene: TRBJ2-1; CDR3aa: CASKKTSGGLGEQFF; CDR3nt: TGTGCCAGCAAGAAAACTAGCGGGGGGCTGGGGGAGCAGTTCTTC
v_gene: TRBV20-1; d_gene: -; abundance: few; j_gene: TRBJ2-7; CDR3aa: CSAPRRAVGSYEQYF; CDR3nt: TGCAGTGCGCCGCGGAGGGCTGTCGGCTCCTACGAGCAGTACTTC
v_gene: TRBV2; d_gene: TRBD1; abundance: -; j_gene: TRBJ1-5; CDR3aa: CASSGTGGGNQPQHF; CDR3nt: TGTGCCAGCAGTGGGACAGGGGGTGGAAATCAGCCCCAGCATTTT
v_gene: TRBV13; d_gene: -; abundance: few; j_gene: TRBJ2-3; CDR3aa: CASSLGRDDTDTQYF; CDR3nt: TGTGCCAGCAGCTTAGGAAGGGACGACACAGATACGCAGTATTTT
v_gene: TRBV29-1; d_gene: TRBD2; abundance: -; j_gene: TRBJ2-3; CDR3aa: CSARALAGGEGTQYF; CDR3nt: TGCAGCGCACGCGCCCTAGCGGGAGGAGAGGGGACGCAGTATTTT
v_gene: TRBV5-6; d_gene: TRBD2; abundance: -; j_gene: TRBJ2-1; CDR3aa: CASDGLAGGPDYNEQFF; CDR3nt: TGTGCCAGCGACGGACTAGCGGGAGGGCCCGACTACAATGAGCAGTTCTTC
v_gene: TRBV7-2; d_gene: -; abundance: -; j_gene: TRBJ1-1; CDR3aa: CASTLGGALMAFF; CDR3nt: TGTGCCAGCACCCTAGGGGGGGCCTTGATGGCTTTCTTT
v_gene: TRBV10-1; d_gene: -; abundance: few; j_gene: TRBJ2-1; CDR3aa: CASSETGPGGEQFF; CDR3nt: TGCGCCAGCAGTGAGACGGGGCCCGGGGGCGAGCAGTTCTTC
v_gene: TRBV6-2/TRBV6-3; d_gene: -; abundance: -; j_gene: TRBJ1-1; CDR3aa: CASSYSTPGAEAFF; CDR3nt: TGTGCCAGCAGTTACTCGACCCCGGGCGCTGAAGCTTTCTTT
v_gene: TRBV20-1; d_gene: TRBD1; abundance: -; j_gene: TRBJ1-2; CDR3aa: CSAVTGTGKNGYTF; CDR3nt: TGCAGTGCTGTAACCGGGACAGGGAAGAATGGCTACACCTTC
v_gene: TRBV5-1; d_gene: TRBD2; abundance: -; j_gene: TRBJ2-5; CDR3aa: CASSSGGGPWETQYF; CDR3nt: TGCGCCAGCAGCTCCGGCGGGGGGCCGTGGGAGACCCAGTACTTC
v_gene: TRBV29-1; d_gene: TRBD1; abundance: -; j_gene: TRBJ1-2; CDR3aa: CSVLGRDRPPSYTF; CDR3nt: TGCAGCGTCCTGGGCCGGGACAGACCTCCAAGCTACACCTTC
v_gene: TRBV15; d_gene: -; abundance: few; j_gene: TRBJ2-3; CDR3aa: CATSKDRLSTDTQYF; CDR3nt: TGTGCCACCAGCAAGGACAGACTCAGCACAGATACGCAGTATTTT
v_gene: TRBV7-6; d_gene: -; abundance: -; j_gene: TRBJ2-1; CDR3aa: CASSYQNLYNEQFF; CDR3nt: TGTGCCAGCAGCTATCAGAACCTCTACAATGAGCAGTTCTTC
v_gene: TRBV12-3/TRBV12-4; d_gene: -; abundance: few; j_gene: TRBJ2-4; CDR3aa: CASGSLNIQYF; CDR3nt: TGTGCCAGCGGATCTTTGAACATTCAGTACTTC
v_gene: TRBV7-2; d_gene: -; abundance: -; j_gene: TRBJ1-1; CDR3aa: CASSRQSASGTEAFF; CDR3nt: TGTGCCAGCAGCCGTCAGTCAGCCAGCGGCACTGAAGCTTTCTTT
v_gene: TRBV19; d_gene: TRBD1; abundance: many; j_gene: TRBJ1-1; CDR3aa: CASSTGGWTEAFF; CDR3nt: TGTGCCAGTAGTACAGGGGGCTGGACTGAAGCTTTCTTT
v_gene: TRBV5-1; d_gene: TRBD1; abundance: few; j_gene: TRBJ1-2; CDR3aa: CASSPRDRGNGYTF; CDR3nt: TGCGCCAGCAGCCCCCGGGACAGGGGAAATGGCTACACCTTC
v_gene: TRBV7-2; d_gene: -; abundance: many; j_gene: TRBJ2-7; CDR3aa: CASSLNGQTYEQYF; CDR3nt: TGTGCCAGCAGCTTGAATGGACAGACCTACGAGCAGTACTTC
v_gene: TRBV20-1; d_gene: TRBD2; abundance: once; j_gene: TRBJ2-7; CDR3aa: CSADGLAGSSYEQYF; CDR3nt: TGCAGTGCAGACGGACTAGCGGGGAGCTCCTACGAGCAGTACTTC
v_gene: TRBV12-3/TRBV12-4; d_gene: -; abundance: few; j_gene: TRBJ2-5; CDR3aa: CASSLPRGSTQYF; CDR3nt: TGTGCCAGCAGTTTACCTAGGGGGTCGACCCAGTACTTC
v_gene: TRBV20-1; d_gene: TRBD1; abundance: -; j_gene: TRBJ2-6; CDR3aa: CSARDTGGAGANVLTF; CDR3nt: TGCAGTGCTAGAGATACAGGGGGCGCCGGGGCCAACGTCCTGACTTTC
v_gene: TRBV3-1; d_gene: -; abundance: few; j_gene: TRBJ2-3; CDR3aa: CASSQEGTYSTDTQYF; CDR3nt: TGTGCCAGCAGCCAAGAGGGGACCTATAGCACAGATACGCAGTATTTT
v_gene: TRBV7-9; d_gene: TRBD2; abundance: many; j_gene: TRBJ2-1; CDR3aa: CASSGPLAGEYNEQFF; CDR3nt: TGTGCCAGCAGCGGACCACTAGCGGGGGAATACAATGAGCAGTTCTTC
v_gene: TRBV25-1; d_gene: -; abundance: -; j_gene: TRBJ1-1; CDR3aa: CASREQGNTEAFF; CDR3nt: TGTGCCAGCAGAGAACAGGGAAACACTGAAGCTTTCTTT
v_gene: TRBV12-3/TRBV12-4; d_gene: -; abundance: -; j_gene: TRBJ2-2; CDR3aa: CAGGSQVPGELFF; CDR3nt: TGTGCCGGCGGCTCACAAGTCCCCGGGGAGCTGTTTTTT
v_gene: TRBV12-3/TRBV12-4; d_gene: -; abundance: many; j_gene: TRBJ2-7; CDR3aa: CASSPISASEQYF; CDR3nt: TGTGCCAGCAGCCCCATCAGTGCGTCCGAGCAGTACTTC
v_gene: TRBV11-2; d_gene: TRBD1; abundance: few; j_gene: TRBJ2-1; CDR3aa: CASSLATGVWDNEQFF; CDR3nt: TGTGCCAGCAGCTTAGCGACAGGGGTATGGGACAATGAGCAGTTCTTC
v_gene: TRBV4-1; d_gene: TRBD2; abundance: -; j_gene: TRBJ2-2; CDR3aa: CASSQFSSGGAPGELFF; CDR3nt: TGCGCCAGCAGCCAGTTCTCAAGCGGGGGGGCCCCCGGGGAGCTGTTTTTT
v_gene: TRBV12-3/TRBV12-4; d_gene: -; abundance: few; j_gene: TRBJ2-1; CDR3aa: CATQGRKEQFF; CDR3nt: TGTGCCACACAGGGACGCAAAGAGCAGTTCTTC
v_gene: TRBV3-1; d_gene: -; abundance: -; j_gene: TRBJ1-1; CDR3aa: CASSQNPRAPNTEAFF; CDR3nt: TGTGCCAGCAGCCAAAATCCCCGGGCACCGAACACTGAAGCTTTCTTT
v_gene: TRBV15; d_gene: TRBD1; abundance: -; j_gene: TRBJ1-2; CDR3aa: CATSRADRSGYGYTF; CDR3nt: TGTGCCACCAGCAGAGCGGACAGGTCTGGCTATGGCTACACCTTC
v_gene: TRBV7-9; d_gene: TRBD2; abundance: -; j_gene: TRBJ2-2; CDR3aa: CASSLGLAGPTGELFF; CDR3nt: TGTGCCAGCAGCTTAGGTCTAGCGGGGCCCACCGGGGAGCTGTTTTTT
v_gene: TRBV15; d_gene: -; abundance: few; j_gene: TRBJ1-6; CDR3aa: CATGSPLHF; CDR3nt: TGTGCCACGGGGTCACCCCTCCACTTT
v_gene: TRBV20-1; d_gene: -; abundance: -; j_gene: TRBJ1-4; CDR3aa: CSAPGQPMREKLFF; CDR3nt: TGCAGTGCCCCTGGGCAGCCCATGCGAGAAAAACTGTTTTTT
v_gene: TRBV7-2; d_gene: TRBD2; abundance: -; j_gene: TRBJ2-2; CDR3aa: CASRSYRGVNFRELFF; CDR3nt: TGTGCCAGCAGATCCTACCGGGGGGTAAATTTTCGGGAGCTGTTTTTT
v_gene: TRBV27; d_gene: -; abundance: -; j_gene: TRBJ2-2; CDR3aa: CASGNWNTGELFF; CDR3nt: TGTGCCAGCGGAAACTGGAACACCGGGGAGCTGTTTTTT
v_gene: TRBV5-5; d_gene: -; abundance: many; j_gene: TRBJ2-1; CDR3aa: CASSRFVGGGLGEQFF; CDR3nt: TGTGCCAGCAGCCGGTTCGTTGGCGGAGGTCTCGGTGAGCAGTTCTTC
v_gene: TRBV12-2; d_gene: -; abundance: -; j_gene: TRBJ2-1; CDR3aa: CASRLPTGQYRPVCNEQFF; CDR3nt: TGTGCAAGTCGCTTACCCACGGGACAATATCGACCGGTCTGTAATGAGCAGTTCTTC
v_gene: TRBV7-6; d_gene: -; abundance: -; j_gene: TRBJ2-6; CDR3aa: CASSLARGTGANVLTF; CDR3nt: TGTGCCAGCAGCTTAGCCAGGGGTACAGGGGCCAACGTCCTGACTTTC
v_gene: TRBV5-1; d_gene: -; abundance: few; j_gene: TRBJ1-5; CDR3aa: CASSLMGIGQPQHF; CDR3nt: TGCGCCAGCAGCTTGATGGGGATCGGGCAGCCCCAGCATTTT
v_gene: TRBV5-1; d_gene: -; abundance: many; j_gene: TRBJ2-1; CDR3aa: CASSSGADSYNEQFF; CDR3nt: TGCGCCAGCAGCTCAGGGGCCGACTCCTACAATGAGCAGTTCTTC
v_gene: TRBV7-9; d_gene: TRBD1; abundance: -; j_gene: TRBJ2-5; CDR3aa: CASSLQQGAETQYF; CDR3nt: TGTGCCAGCAGCTTACAACAGGGGGCAGAGACCCAGTACTTC
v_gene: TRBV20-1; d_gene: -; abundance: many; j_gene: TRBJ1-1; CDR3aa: CSAPEDKGPIAFF; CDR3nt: TGCAGTGCCCCGGAGGATAAGGGTCCCATAGCTTTCTTT
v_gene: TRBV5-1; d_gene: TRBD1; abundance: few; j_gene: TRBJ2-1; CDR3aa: CASSYGQGGYNEQFF; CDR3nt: TGCGCCAGCAGCTACGGACAGGGGGGCTACAATGAGCAGTTCTTC
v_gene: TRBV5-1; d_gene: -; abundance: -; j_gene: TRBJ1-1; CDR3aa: CASSLAGNRITGNTEAFF; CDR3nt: TGCGCCAGCAGCTTGGCCGGGAACAGAATCACGGGGAACACTGAAGCTTTCTTT